The 28 T cell receptor beta chains listed next were all sequenced from one sample in a study of cytomegalovirus exposure and HLA in healthy donors. The PCR was carried out with 60 Vbeta primers and 13 Jbeta primers. Profiled with immunoSEQ multiplex PCR; TCRdb holds only in-frame clones, not every one. Among 95,000 to 150,000 clones listed, around three quarters were seen once. The sample consisted of PBMCs. Receptors originate from a human donor in good health.

This clone was counted once. The chain recombines TRBV10-3 with TRBJ2-1; possible D gene TRBD1, 5 bases. V lost 0 bases and J 7 bases, leaving 19 bases between the germline ends. Germline-derived CDR1 and CDR2 are ENHRY and SYGVKD. This CDR3 contains 17 residues. CDR3 sequence: CAISESGSLRQSNEQFF. For the CDR3, the DNA is TGTGCCATCAGTGAGTCCGGGTCATTGAGACAGAGTAATGAGCAGTTCTTC.

The chain uses TRBV10-3 and TRBJ2-2; D possibly corresponds to TRBD1 (5 bases). In germline, CDR1 is ENHRY, CDR2 SYGVKD. V dropped 6 bases and J dropped 3 bases, with 8 bases sitting between them. The CDR3 has 13 amino acids. CDR3 DNA sequence: TGTGCCATCAGGCAGGGTTACACCGGGGAGCTGTTTTTT. Protein sequence: CAIRQGYTGELFF.

The sample holds a few counts of this clone. V and J are TRBV19 and TRBJ2-7; D is perhaps TRBD1 (6 bases). The CDR3 is 13 amino acids. Germline lookup yields CDR1 LNHDA and CDR2 SQIVND (reference sequence). V was shortened by 3 bases and J by 2 bases, with 8 bases between the two germline ends. CDR3 protein: CASSIRGPYEQYF. CDR3 nucleotides: TGTGCCAGTAGTATCAGGGGCCCCTACGAGCAGTACTTC.

The rearrangement uses TRBV28 and TRBJ2-7; TRBD1 agrees at 8 bases. The CDR3 totals 15 residues. From germline, CDR1 is MDHEN and CDR2 SYDVKM. J gave up 2 bases and V 4 bases, and 7 bases lay outside the gene matches. The CDR3 loop reads CASSSTGGTTYEQYF. CDR3 DNA sequence: TGTGCCAGCAGTTCCACAGGGGGAACTACCTACGAGCAGTACTTC.

This clone has only one observation. The chain carries TRBV19 and TRBJ2-5, with 9 nucleotides matching TRBD2. The J call may be incorrect, as the DNA end agrees better with TRBJ2-7. This CDR3 contains 14 residues. Germline-derived CDR1 and CDR2 are LNHDA and SQIVND (reference sequence). The CDR3 DNA reads as TGTGCCAGTAGTTCTAGCGGGACGACCTACGAGCAGTACTTC. The encoded protein is CASSSSGTTYEQYF.

The chain is built from TRBV19 and TRBJ2-1, with D perhaps TRBD1 (6 bases). Germline V gives CDR1 LNHDA, CDR2 SQIVND (reference sequence). Trimming stripped 3 bases from V and 3 bases from J, with 15 bases between. There are 16 residues in the CDR3. The CDR3 nucleotides are TGTGCCAGTAGTATGGGGGCCAGCGGATACTACAATGAGCAGTTCTTC. It specifies CASSMGASGYYNEQFF.

V is TRBV2 and J is TRBJ2-3, with 10 bases that match TRBD1. Germline CDR1 reads SNHLY; CDR2 reads FYNNEI. V shed 6 bases and J 4 bases; nucleotides not matched to a gene: 7. This CDR3 is 15 amino acids long. CDR3 sequence: CASRAGQGVADTQYF. CDR3 sequence (DNA): TGTGCCAGCAGAGCTGGACAGGGGGTGGCAGATACGCAGTATTTT.

This clone was seen more than once but under ten times. The chain couples TRBV11-3 to TRBJ2-5, with 9 bases aligning to TRBD1. Germline CDR1 SGHNT, CDR2 YENEEA. V trimming: 5 bases; J trimming: 4 bases; junction bases outside the gene matches: 11. This CDR3 is 16 amino acids long. The CDR3 DNA reads as TGTGCCAGCAGCCGAGGGGGACAGGGAGCGGGAGAGACCCAGTACTTC. This translates into CASSRGGQGAGETQYF. Looking up the rest from reference TRBV11-3 and TRBJ2-5 gives the full variable domain: EAGVVQSPRYKIIEKKQPVAFWCNPISGHNTLYWYLQNLGQGPELLIRYENEEAVDDSQLPKDRFSAERLKGVDSTLKIQPAELGDSAVYLCASSRGGQGAGETQYFGPGTRLLVL.

About this clone itself: The junction does not match germline at one end; this may be a read error. The chain couples TRBV5-1 to TRBJ2-7; 9 nucleotides align to TRBD1. Germline CDR1 and CDR2: SGHRS and YFSETQ. The CDR3 covers 12 residues. Here the CDR3 DNA reads TGCGCCAGCAGCTTGGGGGGACAGGGAAGGCACTTC. Its translation is CASSLGGQGRHF.

This clone was recorded a few times. V and J are TRBV2 and TRBJ2-7, with D tentatively TRBD1 (6 bases). Per the germline V gene, CDR1 is SNHLY and CDR2 is FYNNEI. The V end was cut by 6 bases, the J end by 0 bases, with 18 bases between. The CDR3 totals 16 residues. This CDR3 is CASSLTMTGTSYEQYF. The DNA for the CDR3 is TGTGCCAGCAGCCTCACTATGACAGGAACCTCCTACGAGCAGTACTTC.

This chain joins TRBV2 and TRBJ2-2; D gene uncertain. The CDR3 totals 13 residues. Germline V gene data show CDR1 as SNHLY and CDR2 as FYNNEI. V lost 5 bases to trimming and J lost 3 bases, with 7 bases between them. The CDR3 DNA follows: TGTGCCAGCAGTACCAGCGACACCGGGGAGCTGTTTTTT. This translates into CASSTSDTGELFF.

The V call is TRBV19, the J call TRBJ1-4; D is uncertain. The CDR3 is 15 residues long. Trimming removed 7 bases at V and 6 bases at J, with 18 bases between. Germline V CDR1 and CDR2: LNHDA, SQIVND (reference sequence). The CDR3 DNA reads as TGTGCCAGTAAAGCGGGCGGGGTTCGTTATGAAAAACTGTTTTTT. This sequence encodes CASKAGGVRYEKLFF.

V gene TRBV5-1 combines with J gene TRBJ1-4; 8 nucleotides agree with TRBD1. CDR1 and CDR2 (germline): SGHRS, YFSETQ. V lost 3 bases to trimming and J lost 0 bases; unmatched junction nucleotides: 7. This CDR3 contains 17 residues. The CDR3 region is CASSSGTGIATNEKLFF. The DNA of the CDR3 is TGCGCCAGCAGCTCCGGGACAGGCATTGCAACTAATGAAAAACTGTTTTTT. Variable domain in full (rest from reference TRBV5-1 and TRBJ1-4): KAGVTQTPRYLIKTRGQQVTLSCSPISGHRSVSWYQQTPGQGLQFLFEYFSETQRNKGNFPGRFSGRQFSNSRSEMNVSTLELGDSALYLCASSSGTGIATNEKLFFGSGTQLSVL.

The gene calls are TRBV29-1 and TRBJ2-1; possibly TRBD2 for D (7 bases). The germline V gene encodes CDR1 SQVTM and CDR2 ANQGSEA. This CDR3 region has 15 residues. V was pared by 7 bases and J by 2 bases, with 18 bases between. The CDR3 nucleotides are TGCAGCGCCCGTAGGGGGGGCGGGGCCTACAATGAGCAGTTCTTC. It encodes CSARRGGGAYNEQFF.

This chain links TRBV7-2 with TRBJ2-7, with a possible D match to TRBD2 (6 bases). The CDR3 has 16 amino acids. The germline gives CDR1 SGHTA, CDR2 FQGNSA. V was shortened by 4 bases and J by 5 bases, with 21 bases between the two germline ends. The CDR3 spells CASSSPAARLGNEQYF. The CDR3, as DNA: TGTGCCAGCAGCTCCCCGGCAGCGAGACTAGGAAACGAGCAGTACTTC.

This clone has just one count. The chain has TRBV19 and TRBJ2-2, with 9 bases that match TRBD1. Trimming cost V 3 bases and J 0 bases; bases outside gene matches: 8. Germline CDR1 reads LNHDA; CDR2 reads SQIVND (reference sequence). This CDR3 has 18 residues. CDR3 protein: CASSMKGQGYTNTGELFF. Here the CDR3 DNA reads TGTGCCAGTAGTATGAAGGGACAGGGATACACGAACACCGGGGAGCTGTTTTTT.

The V call is TRBV11-2, the J call TRBJ2-5; 13 bases fit TRBD2. The J call may be wrong; the DNA end is better matched by TRBJ2-7. The CDR3 covers 15 residues. CDR1 is SGHAT, CDR2 FQNNGV, per germline. For the CDR3, the DNA is TGTGCCAGCAGTCGACTAGCGGGAGGTTTCTACGAGCAGTACTTC. Its protein product is CASSRLAGGFYEQYF.

J is TRBJ1-1 and V is TRBV28; D unclear. V lost 7 bases and J 1 base, leaving 10 bases between the germline ends. The germline gives CDR1 MDHEN, CDR2 SYDVKM. This CDR3 has 13 residues. The CDR3 bases are TGTGCCAGCACAGGTCCCGGGAACACTGAAGCTTTCTTT. This gives the protein CASTGPGNTEAFF.

The chain recombines TRBV28 with TRBJ1-2, with a tentative D call TRBD1 (5 bases). Trimming cost V 3 bases and J 8 bases, with 13 bases left between them. The CDR3 extends over 13 amino acids. CDR1 and CDR2 from the germline V gene are MDHEN and SYDVKM. The CDR3 DNA reads TGTGCCAGCAGTTTGCCGCAGGGAGGCGGCTACACCTTC. Amino acids: CASSLPQGGGYTF.

The V call is TRBV27, the J call TRBJ2-1, with TRBD2 matching 11 bases. The germline V gene has CDR1 MNHEY and CDR2 SMNVEV (reference sequence). The CDR3 length is 15 residues. Trimming removed 5 bases from V and 5 bases from J; junction bases left unmatched: 5. In DNA, the CDR3 is TGTGCCAGCAGTCCACTAGCGGGAGTGAACAATGAGCAGTTCTTC. Encoded protein: CASSPLAGVNNEQFF.

Notes on this clone: The junction and the germline gene differ at one end; a read error may be behind it. The chain has TRBV29-1 and TRBJ2-7; 8 bases are a match to TRBD1. This CDR3 has 14 amino acids. Germline assignment: CDR1 SQVTM and CDR2 ANQGSEA. The CDR3 is CSVAAGGRGYEQCF. CDR3 coding DNA: TGCAGCGTTGCCGCAGGGGGCAGGGGTTACGAGCAGTGCTTC.

This chain joins TRBV6-6 and TRBJ1-5; maybe TRBD1 (5 bases). Germline V CDR1 and CDR2: MNHNY, SVGAGI (reference sequence). The CDR3 runs to 15 residues. Between the trimmed V and J ends, which lost 6 bases and 0 bases, there was a span of 12 bases. This chain's CDR3 is CASRLQENSNQPQHF. CDR3 nucleotides: TGTGCCAGCAGATTACAGGAAAATAGCAATCAGCCCCAGCATTTT.

The chain is built from TRBV9 and TRBJ1-4; 10 bases agree with TRBD1. The V gene end was trimmed by 4 bases and the J gene end by 5 bases; junction bases not matched to a gene: 11. Germline values: CDR1 SGDLS, CDR2 YYNGEE. The CDR3 runs to 17 residues. CDR3 sequence reads: CASSPFVRTGGNEKLFF. In DNA, the CDR3 is TGTGCCAGCAGCCCTTTTGTGAGGACAGGGGGAAATGAAAAACTGTTTTTT.

This rearrangement joins TRBV9 to TRBJ2-2; D unclear. From germline, CDR1 is SGDLS and CDR2 YYNGEE. Trimming cost V 6 bases and J 8 bases, with 14 bases left between them. There are 13 residues in the CDR3. CDR3 nucleotides: TGTGCCAGCACCCTAACCGGTCTGGGGGAGCTGTTTTTT. Protein sequence: CASTLTGLGELFF.

The rearrangement joins TRBV27 to TRBJ2-7, with D perhaps matching TRBD2 (5 bases). The CDR3 sequence is 20 residues long. Trimming took off 3 bases at V and 6 bases at J, with 33 bases between the two ends. Looked up from germline, CDR1 is MNHEY and CDR2 is SMNVEV (reference sequence). CDR3 DNA: TGTGCCAGCAGTTTGGTATGGGCCACTAATAGGCTAGCTGTCTTACTCGAGCAGTACTTC. Its translation: CASSLVWATNRLAVLLEQYF.

There are a few counts of this clone. The genes are TRBV6-1 and TRBJ2-7, with 7 bases matching TRBD1. Per germline, CDR1 MNHNS and CDR2 SASEGT. The CDR3 is made up of 15 amino acids. V trimming: 5 bases; J trimming: 4 bases; junction bases outside the gene matches: 11. The CDR3 DNA reads TGTGCCAGCAGTCCGCGGACAGGTTCAGTATACGAGCAGTACTTC. Protein: CASSPRTGSVYEQYF.

The J gene is TRBJ2-1, the V gene TRBV19; D remains unclear. Between the trimmed V and J ends, which lost 3 bases and 7 bases, there was a span of 7 bases. The CDR3 contains 12 residues. Germline CDR1 is LNHDA and CDR2 is SQIVND (reference sequence). Here the CDR3 reads CASSISSNEQFF. CDR3 DNA: TGTGCCAGTAGTATCAGTTCGAATGAGCAGTTCTTC.

The chain couples TRBV30 to TRBJ1-2, with TRBD1 matching 11 bases. V shed 3 bases, J shed 7 bases, and the junction held 7 bases outside the gene matches. Looked up from germline, CDR1 is GTSNPN and CDR2 is SVGIG (reference sequence). The CDR3 length is 14 residues. CDR3 protein: CAWRPSGQGVGYTF. In nucleotides, the CDR3 is TGTGCCTGGAGGCCATCGGGACAGGGGGTTGGCTACACCTTC. The full variable domain, in which reference TRBV30 and TRBJ1-2 provide the parts outside the CDR3, is SQTIHQWPATLVQPVGSPLSLECTVEGTSNPNLYWYRQAAGRGLQLLFYSVGIGQISSEVPQNLSASRPQDRQFILSSKKLLLSDSGFYLCAWRPSGQGVGYTFGSGTRLTVV.